The clone carrying this T cell receptor beta chain was detected only a few times. Its antigen remains unknown. The sample providers were healthy Caucasian people from Russia, aged about 6 to 90. Trimming took off 1 base at V and 1 base at J, with 7 bases between the two ends. Germline CDR1 and CDR2: DFQATT and SNEGSKA (reference sequence). This CDR3 has 13 amino acids. This specimen belongs to a study of blood T cells in healthy people across ages. A second PCR of 7 to 11 cycles used a sample-barcoded 5' primer and a J-beta primer mix. MiXCR was run by TCRdb on the 5' RACE reads, yielding one entry per CDR3 protein. The sample yields some 1.4 million distinct CDR3 sequences, roughly 40% seen once. Findings of the study overall: TCR beta diversity per million T cells fell roughly linearly with age.

The V call is TRBV20-1, the J call TRBJ2-5; D is perhaps TRBD1 (6 bases). This TCR was recovered from a woman aged 18-29 years in good health. What was sequenced was blood. CDR3 sequence reads: CSARGTAQETQYF. CDR3 sequence (DNA): TGCAGTGCTAGAGGGACAGCCCAAGAGACCCAGTACTTC.